This TCR beta chain was identified in a study of T cell changes during pregnancy in multiple sclerosis. V was pared by 6 bases and J by 7 bases, with 13 bases of the junction left unmatched. Germline V gene sequence: CDR1 LNHDA, CDR2 SQIVND (reference sequence). The CDR3 has 15 amino acids. Clones were sequenced by immunoSEQ multiplex PCR, and TCRdb holds only the in-frame ones, with some missing. The table shows about 120,000 clones, with over 85% occurring only once. The material sequenced was peripheral blood, taken before pregnancy. The clonotype originates from a female donor with multiple sclerosis, enrolled in a pregnancy study. This sequence joins TRBV19 and TRBJ1-1; 8 bases are shared with TRBD1. CDR3 sequence reads: CASSPSSGQAYEAFF. The CDR3 nucleotides are TGTGCCAGTAGCCCATCATCGGGACAGGCTTATGAAGCTTTCTTT.